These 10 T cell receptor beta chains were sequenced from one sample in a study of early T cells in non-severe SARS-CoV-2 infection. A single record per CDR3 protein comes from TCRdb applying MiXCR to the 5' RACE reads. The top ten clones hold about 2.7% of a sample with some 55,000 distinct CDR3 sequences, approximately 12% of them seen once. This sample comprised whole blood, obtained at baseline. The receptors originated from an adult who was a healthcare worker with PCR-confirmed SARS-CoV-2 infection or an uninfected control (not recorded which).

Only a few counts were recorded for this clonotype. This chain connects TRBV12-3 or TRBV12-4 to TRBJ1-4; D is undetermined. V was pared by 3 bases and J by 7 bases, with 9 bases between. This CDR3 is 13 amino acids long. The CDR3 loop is CASSFGRPEKLFF. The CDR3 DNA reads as TGTGCCAGCAGTTTTGGCAGGCCTGAAAAACTGTTTTTT.

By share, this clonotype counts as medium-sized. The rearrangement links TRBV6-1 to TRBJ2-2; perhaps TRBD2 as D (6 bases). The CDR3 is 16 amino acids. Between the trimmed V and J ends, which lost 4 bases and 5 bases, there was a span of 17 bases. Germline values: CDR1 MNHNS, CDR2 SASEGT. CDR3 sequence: CASSVLAGGVTGELFF. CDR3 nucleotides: TGTGCCAGCAGTGTACTAGCCGGAGGTGTGACCGGGGAGCTGTTTTTT.

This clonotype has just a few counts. CDR3 amino acids: CASSTPYEQYF. Written as DNA, the CDR3 is TGCGCCAGCAGTACGCCCTACGAGCAGTACTTC. J is TRBJ2-7 and V is TRBV10-2; D is unresolved. Per germline, CDR1 WSHSY and CDR2 SAAADI. V was pared by 5 bases and J by 2 bases, with 4 bases between. The CDR3 is 11 amino acids.

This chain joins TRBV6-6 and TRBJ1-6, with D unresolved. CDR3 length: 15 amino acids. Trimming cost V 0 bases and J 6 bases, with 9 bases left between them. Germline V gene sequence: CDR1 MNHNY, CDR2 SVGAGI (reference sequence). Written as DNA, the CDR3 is TGTGCCAGCAGTTACTCCGAGGATGTTAATTCACCCCTCCACTTT. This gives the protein CASSYSEDVNSPLHF.

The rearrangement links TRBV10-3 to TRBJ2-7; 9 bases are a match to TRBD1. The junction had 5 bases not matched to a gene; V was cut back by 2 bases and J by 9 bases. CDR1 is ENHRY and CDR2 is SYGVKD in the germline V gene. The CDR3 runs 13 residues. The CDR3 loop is CAISERDRDGQYF. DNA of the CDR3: TGTGCCATCAGTGAGAGGGACAGGGACGGGCAGTACTTC.

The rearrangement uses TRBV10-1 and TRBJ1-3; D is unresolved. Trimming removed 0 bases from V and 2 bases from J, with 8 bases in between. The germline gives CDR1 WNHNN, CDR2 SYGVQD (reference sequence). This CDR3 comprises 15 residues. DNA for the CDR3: TGCGCCAGCAGTGAGTCAAGTCTTACTGGAAACACCATATATTTT. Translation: CASSESSLTGNTIYF.

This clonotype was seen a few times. The CDR3, as DNA: TGCGCCAGCAGCTTATTGATGGAAGAGACCCAGTACTTC. Translated: CASSLLMEETQYF. The rearrangement joins TRBV5-1 to TRBJ2-5; D remains unclear. Between the trimmed V and J ends, which lost 2 bases and 3 bases, there was a span of 8 bases. This CDR3 comprises 13 residues. Per germline, CDR1 SGHRS and CDR2 YFSETQ.

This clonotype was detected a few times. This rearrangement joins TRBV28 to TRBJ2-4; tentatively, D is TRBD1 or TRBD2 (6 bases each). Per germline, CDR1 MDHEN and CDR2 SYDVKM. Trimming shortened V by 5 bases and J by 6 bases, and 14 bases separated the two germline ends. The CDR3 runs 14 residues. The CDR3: CASSGGGPPNIQYF. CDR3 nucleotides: TGTGCCAGCAGTGGAGGGGGGCCCCCAAACATTCAGTACTTC.

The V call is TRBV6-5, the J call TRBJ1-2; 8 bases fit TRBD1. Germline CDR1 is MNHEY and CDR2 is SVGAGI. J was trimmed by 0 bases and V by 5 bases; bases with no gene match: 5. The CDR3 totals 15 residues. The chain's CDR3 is CASSLQGVANYGYTF. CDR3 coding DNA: TGTGCCAGCAGTCTACAGGGGGTTGCTAACTATGGCTACACCTTC.

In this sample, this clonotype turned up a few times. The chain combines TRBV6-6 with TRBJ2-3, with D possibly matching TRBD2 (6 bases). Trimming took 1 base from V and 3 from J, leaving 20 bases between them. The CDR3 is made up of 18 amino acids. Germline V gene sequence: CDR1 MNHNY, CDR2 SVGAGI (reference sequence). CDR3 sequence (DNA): TGTGCCAGCAGTTACTATCCGGAGCGGGCAGGGAGGACAGATACGCAGTATTTT. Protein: CASSYYPERAGRTDTQYF.